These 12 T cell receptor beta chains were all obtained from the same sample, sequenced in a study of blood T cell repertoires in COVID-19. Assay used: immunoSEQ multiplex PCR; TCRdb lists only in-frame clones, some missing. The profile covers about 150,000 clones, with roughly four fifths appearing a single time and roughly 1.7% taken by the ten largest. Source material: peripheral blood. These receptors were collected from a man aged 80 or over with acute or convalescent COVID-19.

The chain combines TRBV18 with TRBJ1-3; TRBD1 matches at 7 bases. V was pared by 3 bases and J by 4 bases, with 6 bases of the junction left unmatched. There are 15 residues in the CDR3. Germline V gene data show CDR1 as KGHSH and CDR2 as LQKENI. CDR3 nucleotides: TGTGCCAGCTCACCCCTGACAGGGAACGGAAACACCATATATTTT. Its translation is CASSPLTGNGNTIYF.

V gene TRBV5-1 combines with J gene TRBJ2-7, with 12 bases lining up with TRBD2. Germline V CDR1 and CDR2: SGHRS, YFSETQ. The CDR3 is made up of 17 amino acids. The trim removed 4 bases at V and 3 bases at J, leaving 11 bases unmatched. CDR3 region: CASSPGRLAGGYYEQYV. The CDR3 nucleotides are TGCGCCAGCAGCCCAGGGCGGCTAGCGGGGGGGTACTACGAGCAGTACGTC.

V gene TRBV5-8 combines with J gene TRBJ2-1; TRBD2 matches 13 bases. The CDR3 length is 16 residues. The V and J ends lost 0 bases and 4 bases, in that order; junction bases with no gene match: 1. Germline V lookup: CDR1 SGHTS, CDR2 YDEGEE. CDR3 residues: CASSLEGLAGYNEQFF. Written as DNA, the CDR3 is TGTGCCAGCAGCTTGGAGGGACTAGCGGGATACAATGAGCAGTTCTTC.

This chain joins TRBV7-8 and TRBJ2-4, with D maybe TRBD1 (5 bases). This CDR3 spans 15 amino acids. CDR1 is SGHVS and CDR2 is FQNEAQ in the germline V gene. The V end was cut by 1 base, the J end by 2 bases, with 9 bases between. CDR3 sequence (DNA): TGTGCCAGCAGCTTAGAAGGGGATTCCAAAAACATTCAGTACTTC. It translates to CASSLEGDSKNIQYF.

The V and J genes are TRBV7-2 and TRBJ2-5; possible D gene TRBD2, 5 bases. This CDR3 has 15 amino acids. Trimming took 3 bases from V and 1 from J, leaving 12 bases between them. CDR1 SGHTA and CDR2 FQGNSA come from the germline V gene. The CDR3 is CASSFSTGIQETQYF. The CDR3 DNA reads TGTGCCAGCAGCTTTTCGACGGGAATCCAAGAGACCCAGTACTTC.

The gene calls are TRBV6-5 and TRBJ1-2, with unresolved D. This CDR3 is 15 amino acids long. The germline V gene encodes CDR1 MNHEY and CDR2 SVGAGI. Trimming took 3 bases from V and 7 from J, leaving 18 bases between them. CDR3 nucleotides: TGTGCCAGCAGTTATCGCGGAGTTAGGGAGAGTGGCTACACCTTC. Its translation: CASSYRGVRESGYTF.

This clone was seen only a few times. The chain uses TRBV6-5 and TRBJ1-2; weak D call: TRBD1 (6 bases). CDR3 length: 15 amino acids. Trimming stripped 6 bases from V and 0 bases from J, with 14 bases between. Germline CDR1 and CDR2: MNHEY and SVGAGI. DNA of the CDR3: TGTGCCAGCAGCCCACAGGGATCCCCTAACTATGGCTACACCTTC. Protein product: CASSPQGSPNYGYTF.

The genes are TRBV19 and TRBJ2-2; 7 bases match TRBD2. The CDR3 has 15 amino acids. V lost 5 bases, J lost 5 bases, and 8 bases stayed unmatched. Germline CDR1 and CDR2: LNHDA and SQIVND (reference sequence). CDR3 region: CASSFGPGGTGELFF. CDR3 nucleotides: TGTGCCAGTAGTTTTGGGCCGGGGGGAACCGGGGAGCTGTTTTTT.

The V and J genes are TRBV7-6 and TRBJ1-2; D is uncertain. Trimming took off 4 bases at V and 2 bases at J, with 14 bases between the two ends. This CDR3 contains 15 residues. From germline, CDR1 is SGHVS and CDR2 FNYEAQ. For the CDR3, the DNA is TGTGCCAGCAGCTCTGGACCTGGGAGCAACTATGGCTACACCTTC. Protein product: CASSSGPGSNYGYTF.

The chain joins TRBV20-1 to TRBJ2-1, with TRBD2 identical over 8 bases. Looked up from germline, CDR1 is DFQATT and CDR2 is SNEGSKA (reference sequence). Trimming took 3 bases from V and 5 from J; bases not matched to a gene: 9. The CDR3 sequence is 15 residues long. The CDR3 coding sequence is TGCAGTGCTAGTCCCGGTAGCGGGGCACACAATGAGCAGTTCTTC. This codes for CSASPGSGAHNEQFF.

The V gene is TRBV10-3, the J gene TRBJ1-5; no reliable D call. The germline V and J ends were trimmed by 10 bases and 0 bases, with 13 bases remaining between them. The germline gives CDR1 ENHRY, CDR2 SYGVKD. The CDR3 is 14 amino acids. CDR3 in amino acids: CATTADYSNQPQHF. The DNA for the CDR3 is TGTGCCACCACAGCGGATTATAGCAATCAGCCCCAGCATTTT.

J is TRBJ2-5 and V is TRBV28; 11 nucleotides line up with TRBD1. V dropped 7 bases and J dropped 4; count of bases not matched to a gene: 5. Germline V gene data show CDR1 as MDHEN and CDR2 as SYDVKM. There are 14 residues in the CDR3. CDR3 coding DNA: TGTGCCAGCAAAATGGACAGGGGGCTAGAGACCCAGTACTTC. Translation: CASKMDRGLETQYF.